The entry that follows covers one T cell receptor (beta chain) sequence. Its antigen is unknown. The sample belongs to a study of regulatory T cells in long-lasting Graves disease. Study overall: Duration of antithyroid drug therapy among newly diagnosed Graves' patients was under 3 months. Study conclusions and caveats: Whereas 950 to 1,000 public clonotypes were shared by new patients, persistent patients shared more, at 2,500 to 3,500.

Arm-PCR of CDR3 regions and iRepertoire HTBI primers were the basis on which TCR beta libraries were built. TCRdb fed the multiplex PCR reads into MiXCR, producing one record per CDR3 protein. The repertoire holds approximately 540,000 distinct CDR3 sequences, more than 10% seen once, with roughly 8.9% in the top ten. The time point was: newly diagnosed GD, antithyroid drugs for less than 3 months. Isolated PBMC RNA provided the starting material for the TCR library. This sample also appeared in a second study, on T cells in Graves' hyperthyroidism and ophthalmopathy. That source notes: On the basis of clinical symptoms, serum thyroxine and TRAb, thyroid ultrasound and orbital computed tomography, diagnoses were made. The HTBI primer set served for first-round RT-PCR of the TCR CDR3.

The starting material was peripheral blood mononuclear cells (PBMCs), obtained at new diagnosis, from a patient treated with antithyroid drugs. This clonotype was obtained from a woman aged 30 to 39 with Graves disease.

The CDR3 bases are TGTGCCTGGAGTTTTGGAGAATCCCAGCCCCAGCATTTT. Amino acid sequence: CAWSFGESQPQHF. The chain uses TRBV30 and TRBJ1-5; no definite D call. Germline CDR1 reads GTSNPN; CDR2 reads SVGIG (reference sequence). The CDR3 is made up of 13 amino acids. Deletions cut 2 bases from V and 7 bases from J, with 12 bases between.